This T cell receptor (beta chain) was recorded in a study of control samples from healthy donors and cancer patients. Only in-frame clones appear in the TCRdb table, and some are missing; sequencing was by immunoSEQ multiplex PCR. Counted here are 400,000 to 500,000 clones, 90% occurring once; the ten biggest clones make up 6% to 7%. V shed 6 bases, J shed 1 base, and the junction held 2 bases outside the gene matches. From germline, CDR1 is MNHEY and CDR2 SMNVEV (reference sequence). This CDR3 has 13 amino acids. Sequencing was done on a sample of PBMCs. This clonotype originated in a man aged 35-49 years with head and neck cancer. The rearrangement links TRBV27 to TRBJ2-7; 8 bases map to TRBD1. DNA of the CDR3: TGTGCCAGCAGACAGGGGGATTCCTACGAGCAGTACTTC. Protein product: CASRQGDSYEQYF.